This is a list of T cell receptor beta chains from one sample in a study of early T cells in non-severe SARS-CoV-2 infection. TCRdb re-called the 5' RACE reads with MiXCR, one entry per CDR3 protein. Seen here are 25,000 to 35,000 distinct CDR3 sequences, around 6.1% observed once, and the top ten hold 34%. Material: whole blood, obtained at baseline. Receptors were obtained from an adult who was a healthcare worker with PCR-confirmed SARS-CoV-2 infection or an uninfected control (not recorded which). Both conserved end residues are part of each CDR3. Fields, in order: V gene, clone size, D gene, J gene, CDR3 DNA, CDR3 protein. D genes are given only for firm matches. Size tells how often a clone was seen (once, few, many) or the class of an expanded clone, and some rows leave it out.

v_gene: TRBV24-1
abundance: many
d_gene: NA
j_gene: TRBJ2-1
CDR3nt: TGTGCCACCAGCTCCTCCGGGACCAGAGGGATCAATGAGCAGTTCTTC
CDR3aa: CATSSSGTRGINEQFF

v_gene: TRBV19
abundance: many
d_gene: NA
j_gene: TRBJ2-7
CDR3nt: TGTGCCAGTAAACCACAGGGCGCCTACGAGCAGTACTTC
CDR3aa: CASKPQGAYEQYF

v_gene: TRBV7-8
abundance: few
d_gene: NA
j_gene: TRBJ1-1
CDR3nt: TGTGCCAGCAGCTTAGCGTACGGGAACACTGAAGCTTTCTTT
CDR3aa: CASSLAYGNTEAFF

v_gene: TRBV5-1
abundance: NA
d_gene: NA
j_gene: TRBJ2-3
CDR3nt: TGCGCCAGCAGCTTGGGTGACAGCACAGATACGCAGTATTTT
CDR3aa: CASSLGDSTDTQYF

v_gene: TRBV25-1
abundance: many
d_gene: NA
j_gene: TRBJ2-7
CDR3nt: TGTGCCAGCAGTGGCAGGGAGTACGAGCAGTACTTC
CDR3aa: CASSGREYEQYF

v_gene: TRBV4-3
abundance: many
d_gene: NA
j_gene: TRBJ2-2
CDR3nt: TGCGCCAGCAGCCAGATGGGGGACCTGGAGCTGTTTTTT
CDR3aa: CASSQMGDLELFF

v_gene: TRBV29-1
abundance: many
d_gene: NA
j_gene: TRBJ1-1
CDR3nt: TGCAGCGTTGGAATACCGGGAGCTTTCTTT
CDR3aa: CSVGIPGAFF

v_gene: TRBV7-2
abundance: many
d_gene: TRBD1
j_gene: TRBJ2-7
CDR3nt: TGTGCCAGCAGCTTTTCCCCTTCCACGGGACAGACCCTCTACGAGCAGTACTTC
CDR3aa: CASSFSPSTGQTLYEQYF

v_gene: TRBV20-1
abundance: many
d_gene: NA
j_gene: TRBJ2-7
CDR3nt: TGCAGTGCCACCGAGGGGTCGGGAAGGTCCTACGAGCAGTACTTC
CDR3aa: CSATEGSGRSYEQYF

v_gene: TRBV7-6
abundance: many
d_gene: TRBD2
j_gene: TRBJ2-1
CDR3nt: TGTGCCAGCAGCTTATCCAGCGGGAGATCCTACAATGAGCAGTTCTTC
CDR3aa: CASSLSSGRSYNEQFF

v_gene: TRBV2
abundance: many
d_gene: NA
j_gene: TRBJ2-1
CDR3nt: TGTGCCAGCAGTGCGCAGGGACGGTACAATGAGCAGTTCTTC
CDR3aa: CASSAQGRYNEQFF

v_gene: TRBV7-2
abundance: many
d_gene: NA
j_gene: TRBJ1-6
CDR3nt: TGTGCCAGCAGCTTATCGGGGGCCGCAGGGAATAATTCACCCCTCCACTTT
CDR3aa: CASSLSGAAGNNSPLHF

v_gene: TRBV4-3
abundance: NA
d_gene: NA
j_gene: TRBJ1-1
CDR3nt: TGCGCCAGCAGCCAACAGCAGGGAACTGAAGCTTTCTTT
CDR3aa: CASSQQQGTEAFF

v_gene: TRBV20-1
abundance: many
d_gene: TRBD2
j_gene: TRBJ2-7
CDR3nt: TGCAGTGCTAGAGATTCATCCTCTCTAGCGGGAGGGGGGATCTACGAGCAGTACTTC
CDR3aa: CSARDSSSLAGGGIYEQYF

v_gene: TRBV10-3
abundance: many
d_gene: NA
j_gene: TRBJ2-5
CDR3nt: TGTGCCATCAGTGAGTCCTACCAGGAGACCCAGTACTTC
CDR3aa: CAISESYQETQYF

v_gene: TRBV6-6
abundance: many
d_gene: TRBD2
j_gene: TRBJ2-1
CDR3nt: TGTGCCAGCAGTCCCCGGGGAGGGAGGGACCACAATGAGCAGTTCTTC
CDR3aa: CASSPRGGRDHNEQFF

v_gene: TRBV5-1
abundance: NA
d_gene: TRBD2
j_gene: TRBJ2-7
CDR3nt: TGCGCCAGCAGCGAGGGACTAGCGGGAGGTTACGAGCAGTACTTC
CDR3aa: CASSEGLAGGYEQYF

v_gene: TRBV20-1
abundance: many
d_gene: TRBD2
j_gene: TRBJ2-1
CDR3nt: TGCAGTGCGGCAAAGGCTAGCGGGGGTTACAATGAGCAGTTCTTC
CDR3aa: CSAAKASGGYNEQFF

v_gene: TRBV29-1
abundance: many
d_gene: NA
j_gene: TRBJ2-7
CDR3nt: TGCAGCGTTGACAGCCACTCTGGTTCGGACGAGCAGTACTTC
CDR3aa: CSVDSHSGSDEQYF

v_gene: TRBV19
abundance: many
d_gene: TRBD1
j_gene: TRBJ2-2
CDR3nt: TGTGCCAGTAGTGGAAGACAGGGAGCCTTCGGGGAGCTGTTTTTT
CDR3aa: CASSGRQGAFGELFF

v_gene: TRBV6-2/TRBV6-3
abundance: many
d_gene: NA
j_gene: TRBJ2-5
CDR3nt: TGTGCCAGCAGTTACGTCAACCCACAAGAGACCCAGTACTTC
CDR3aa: CASSYVNPQETQYF

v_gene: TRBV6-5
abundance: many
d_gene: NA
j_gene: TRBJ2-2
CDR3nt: TGTGCCAGCAGTACGCTTGGCGGTCGACCCACCGGGGAGCTGTTTTTT
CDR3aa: CASSTLGGRPTGELFF

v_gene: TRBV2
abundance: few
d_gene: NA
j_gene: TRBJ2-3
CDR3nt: TGTGCCAGCAGTTCCGGTACGCAGTATTTT
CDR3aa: CASSSGTQYF

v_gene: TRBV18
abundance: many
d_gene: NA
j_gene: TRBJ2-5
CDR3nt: TGTGCCAGCTCACCTAGCGGAGAGACCCAGTACTTC
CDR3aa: CASSPSGETQYF

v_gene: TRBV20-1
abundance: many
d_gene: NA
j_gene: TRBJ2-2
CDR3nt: TGCAGTGCTAGACACCCCGGGCCCTCGAACACCGGGGAGCTGTTTTTT
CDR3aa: CSARHPGPSNTGELFF

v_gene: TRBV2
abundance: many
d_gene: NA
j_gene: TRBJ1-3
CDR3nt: TGTGCCAGCACTGTAGGGGGGCCGCGGAACACCATATATTTT
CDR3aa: CASTVGGPRNTIYF

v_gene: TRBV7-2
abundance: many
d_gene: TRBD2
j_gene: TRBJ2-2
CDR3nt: TGTGCCAGCAGAAGGGCCAGCGGGGGGGCCGGGGAGCTGTTTTTT
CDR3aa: CASRRASGGAGELFF

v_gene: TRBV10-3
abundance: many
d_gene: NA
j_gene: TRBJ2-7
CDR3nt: TGTGCCATCAGATCGGCGAAAGGATCCTACGAGCAGTACTTC
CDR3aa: CAIRSAKGSYEQYF

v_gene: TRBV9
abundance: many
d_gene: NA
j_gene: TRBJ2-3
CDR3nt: TGTGCCAGCAGCGAACAGGGGCGGGAGATAGATACGCAGTATTTT
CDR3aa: CASSEQGREIDTQYF

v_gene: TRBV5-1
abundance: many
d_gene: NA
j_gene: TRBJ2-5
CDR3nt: TGCGCCAGCAGCTTGAGAGGGGAGCAAGAGACCCAGTACTTC
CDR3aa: CASSLRGEQETQYF

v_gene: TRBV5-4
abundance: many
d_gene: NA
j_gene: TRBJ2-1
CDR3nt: TGTGCCAGCAGCTTGACGGGTGGGGATGAGCAGTTCTTC
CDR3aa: CASSLTGGDEQFF

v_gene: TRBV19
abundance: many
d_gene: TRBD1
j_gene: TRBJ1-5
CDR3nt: TGTGCCACCAGGGACAGGGGGTCGCAAGTGGCCCAGCATTTT
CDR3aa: CATRDRGSQVAQHF